The 7 T cell receptor beta chains given below trace back to one sample, sequenced in a study of cytomegalovirus exposure and HLA in healthy donors. 60 Vbeta and 13 Jbeta primers were used in PCR. Profiled with immunoSEQ multiplex PCR; TCRdb holds only in-frame clones, not every one. This table holds about 140,000 clones, approximately 82% found once. The specimen sequenced was PBMCs. Source of these receptors: a middle-aged woman in good health and CMV-seronegative.

V usage is TRBV28 and J usage is TRBJ1-3; D is unclear. The germline CDR1 and CDR2 sequences are MDHEN and SYDVKM. CDR3 length equals 12 residues. V lost 2 bases, J lost 4 bases, and 3 bases lay in between. CDR3 amino acids: CASSLTGNTIYF. In nucleotides, the CDR3 is TGTGCCAGCAGTTTAACAGGAAACACCATATATTTT.

V usage is TRBV19 and J usage is TRBJ2-1; TRBD2 aligns across 7 bases. CDR1 is LNHDA and CDR2 is SQIVND in the germline V gene (reference sequence). This CDR3 is built from 14 residues. Trimming cost V 5 bases and J 6 bases; bases outside gene matches: 7. As DNA, the CDR3 is TGTGCCAGTAGTTTTGCGGGAGTTCGCAATGAGCAGTTCTTC. As protein: CASSFAGVRNEQFF.

J is TRBJ2-1 and V is TRBV7-3; 9 nucleotides line up with TRBD2. With V trimmed by 5 bases and J by 10 bases, 12 bases remained unmatched. The germline V gene encodes CDR1 SGHTA and CDR2 FQGTGA. The CDR3 is 15 amino acids. The CDR3 DNA sequence: TGTGCCAGCAGCACCCATAGTAGCGGGAGCTTGGAGCAGTTCTTC. The encoded protein is CASSTHSSGSLEQFF.

The table lists this clone with a few counts. The J gene is TRBJ1-2, the V gene TRBV27, with 10 nucleotides matching TRBD1. Germline V gene sequence: CDR1 MNHEY, CDR2 SMNVEV (reference sequence). Trimming at V came to 2 bases and at J to 2 bases, leaving 5 bases not matched to a gene. The CDR3 is 16 residues long. DNA for the CDR3: TGTGCCAGCAGTTTAGGGACAGGGGTCCTGAACTATGGCTACACCTTC. This codes for CASSLGTGVLNYGYTF.

This clone has only one observation. The rearrangement joins TRBV5-6 to TRBJ2-7; D perhaps matches TRBD2 (6 bases). V was pared by 2 bases and J by 3 bases, with 9 bases between. From germline, CDR1 is SGHDT and CDR2 YYEEEE. This CDR3 is 13 amino acids long. In DNA, the CDR3 is TGTGCCAGCAGCTTCGGGAGAGTCTACGAGCAGTACTTC. This translates into CASSFGRVYEQYF.

The chain carries TRBV9 and TRBJ1-2, with 8 positions matching TRBD1. Germline CDR1 reads SGDLS; CDR2 reads YYNGEE. The V segment lost 0 bases and the J segment 6 bases; nucleotides outside the gene matches: 13. CDR3 length: 17 amino acids. The CDR3 DNA sequence: TGTGCCAGCAGCGTAGTCGGGCAGGGGGCGCATGTTGATGGCTACACCTTC. Translation gives CASSVVGQGAHVDGYTF.

The genes are TRBV5-5 and TRBJ1-1, with D possibly being TRBD1 (5 bases). This CDR3 contains 15 residues. Germline-derived CDR1 and CDR2 are SGHKS and YYEKEE (reference sequence). V lost 2 bases, J lost 2 bases, and 13 bases lay in between. The DNA of the CDR3 is TGTGCCAGCAGCTTCTACGACAGACCCAACACTGAAGCTTTCTTT. Residues: CASSFYDRPNTEAFF.